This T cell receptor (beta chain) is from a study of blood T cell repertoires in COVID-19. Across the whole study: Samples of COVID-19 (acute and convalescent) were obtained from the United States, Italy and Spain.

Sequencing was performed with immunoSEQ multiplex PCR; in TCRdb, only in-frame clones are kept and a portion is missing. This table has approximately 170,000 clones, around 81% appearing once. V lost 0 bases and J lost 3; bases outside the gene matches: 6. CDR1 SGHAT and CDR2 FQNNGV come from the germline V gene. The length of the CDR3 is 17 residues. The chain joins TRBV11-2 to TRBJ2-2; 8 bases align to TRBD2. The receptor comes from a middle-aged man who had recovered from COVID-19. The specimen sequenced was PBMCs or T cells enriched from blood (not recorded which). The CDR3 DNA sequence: TGTGCCAGCAGCTTAGACTTTGCGGGGGGCCACACCGGGGAGCTGTTTTTT. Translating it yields CASSLDFAGGHTGELFF.